The 11 T cell receptor beta chains in this list originate from one sample, sequenced in a study of molecular identifiers for immune sequencing clone quantification. One entry per CDR3 protein, called by TCRdb with MiXCR from the PCR reads. This table has tens of thousands of distinct CDR3 sequences, 21% appearing once. Sequenced: naive CD8+ T cells from blood, with Jurkat cell RNA spiked in. The subset here: FACS-sorted CD8+CD4-CCR7+CD45RA+ naive T cells. The receptors come from a human donor in good health. Some libraries in this study had Jurkat cell RNA spiked in.

The rearrangement links TRBV19 to TRBJ2-7; D not resolved. Per germline, CDR1 LNHDA and CDR2 SQIVND (reference sequence). V dropped 0 bases and J dropped 2 bases, with 11 bases sitting between them. The CDR3 runs to 15 residues. The chain's CDR3 is CASSIEYGRPYEQYF. DNA for the CDR3: TGTGCCAGTAGTATAGAGTACGGCAGACCCTACGAGCAGTACTTC.

This chain links TRBV20-1 with TRBJ2-7, with a weak D call TRBD1 (5 bases). This CDR3 contains 14 residues. Trimming cost V 4 bases and J 0 bases, with 13 bases left between them. Germline CDR1 and CDR2: DFQATT and SNEGSKA (reference sequence). This CDR3 reads CSATKTEYSYEQYF. The CDR3 coding sequence is TGCAGTGCTACCAAGACAGAATACTCCTACGAGCAGTACTTC.

The chain recombines TRBV6-2 or TRBV6-3 with TRBJ2-1; TRBD2 agrees at 11 bases. V lost 8 bases and J lost 4; bases outside the gene matches: 7. The CDR3 contains 15 residues. Germline CDR1 and CDR2: MNHEY and SVGEGT. The CDR3 protein is CASEISSGGYNEQFF. Written as DNA, the CDR3 is TGTGCCAGCGAAATTTCTAGCGGGGGGTACAATGAGCAGTTCTTC.

This clonotype was detected a few times. This rearrangement joins TRBV9 to TRBJ2-2, with 9 bases identical to TRBD1. Germline V gene lookup returns CDR1 SGDLS and CDR2 YYNGEE. The CDR3 has 14 residues. V shed 3 bases, J shed 6 bases, and the junction held 3 bases outside the gene matches. CDR3 DNA sequence: TGTGCCAGCAGCGCGGACAGGGGCCCCGGGGAGCTGTTTTTT. This gives the protein CASSADRGPGELFF.

This clonotype has a single count. Since a much larger clone is just one base distant, this may be a read error. The chain has TRBV30 and TRBJ2-3, with 9 bases aligning to TRBD2. Germline loops: CDR1 GTSNPN, CDR2 SVGIG (reference sequence). The CDR3 contains 15 residues. The CDR3, as DNA: TGTGCCCGGAGTGTGGGTAGCGGGAGCGCAGATACGCAGTATTTT. Its translation is CARSVGSGSADTQYF.

Of note for this clonotype: Just one base apart from a much larger clone, this may be a read error. The chain is built from TRBV3-1 and TRBJ2-7, with 8 bases fitting TRBD1. The germline V gene has CDR1 LGHDT and CDR2 YNNKEL (reference sequence). The CDR3 loop spans 13 amino acids. CDR3 residues: CASGTGGRTEQHF. The CDR3 nucleotides read TGTGCCAGCGGGACAGGAGGGCGCACCGAGCAGCACTTC.

This sequence joins TRBV5-3 and TRBJ1-5; D not certain. TRBV5-3 is given ORF status, its function remaining uncertain. The CDR3 covers 14 residues. V was trimmed by 8 bases and J by 4 bases, leaving 16 bases between them. The CDR3 here is CASTPFIANQPQHF. CDR3 nucleotides: TGTGCCAGCACCCCATTTATTGCTAATCAGCCCCAGCATTTT.

Details on this clonotype: This may stem from a read error, because a much larger clone lies one nucleotide away. The CDR3 DNA reads TGTGCCAGCAGCGCGGGGGTGCGGGACGAGCAGTACTTC. The encoded protein is CASSAGVRDEQYF. The chain couples TRBV27 to TRBJ2-7; 7 bases map to TRBD2. With V trimmed by 6 bases and J by 5 bases, 7 bases remained unmatched. The CDR3 is made up of 13 amino acids. Germline lookup yields CDR1 MNHEY and CDR2 SMNVEV (reference sequence).

The sample holds many counts of this clonotype. The J gene is TRBJ2-3, the V gene TRBV7-9; 16 bases agree with TRBD2. Germline assignment: CDR1 SEHNR and CDR2 FQNEAQ (reference sequence). The length of the CDR3 is 19 residues. The ends lost 4 bases at V and 1 base at J; junction bases unmatched: 8. This CDR3 is CASSSPGTSGRAGTDTQYF. The DNA for the CDR3 is TGTGCCAGCAGCTCCCCCGGGACTAGCGGGAGGGCCGGCACAGATACGCAGTATTTT.

The sample holds a few counts of this clonotype. A read error may account for a junction end that differs from germline. The chain combines TRBV20-1 with TRBJ2-3, with a weak D call TRBD1 (6 bases). CDR1 DFQATT and CDR2 SNEGSKA come from the germline V gene (reference sequence). The CDR3 runs 13 residues. DNA for the CDR3: TGCAGTGCCGGACAGATCGGTACAGGTACGCAGTATTTT. This gives the protein CSAGQIGTGTQYF.

This clonotype showed up just a few times. The CDR3 loop reads CASSQRTGEDTQYF. The DNA for the CDR3 is TGTGCCAGCAGTCAAAGGACAGGAGAAGATACGCAGTATTTT. J is TRBJ2-3 and V is TRBV27, with TRBD1 matching over 7 bases. Trimming cost V 5 bases and J 5 bases; bases outside gene matches: 7. The CDR3 covers 14 residues. Germline CDR1 is MNHEY and CDR2 is SMNVEV (reference sequence).